This T cell receptor (beta chain) is from a study of T-cell memory formation after mild COVID-19. This clonotype was detected only a few times. The CDR3 loop spans 13 amino acids. Trimming cost V 2 bases and J 8 bases, with 13 bases left between them. CDR1 SGHKS and CDR2 YYEKEE come from the germline V gene (reference sequence). Using its own MiXCR run on the 5' RACE reads, TCRdb lists one record per CDR3 protein. The table lists 350,000 to 500,000 distinct CDR3 sequences, 20% to 30% of them singletons. Sequencing input: PBMCs or a T cell subset sorted from them (not recorded which). The chain uses TRBV5-5 and TRBJ1-2; weak D call: TRBD1 (5 bases). This TCR derives from an adult woman who had mild COVID-19 (a few samples of this study predate the infection). Cell type and time point are not known. The CDR3 nucleotides are TGTGCCAGCAGCTTCCAGGGACTGATGGGCTACACCTTC. This codes for CASSFQGLMGYTF.